This TCR beta chain emerged from a study of blood T cells in healthy people across ages. In its sample, this clonotype was seen a few times. Germline values: CDR1 DFQATT, CDR2 SNEGSKA (reference sequence). The CDR3 sequence is 15 residues long. Each sample used at least 7 million PBMCs. Primers used in a second PCR of roughly 6 to 12 cycles were a sample-barcoded 5' primer and a J-beta primer mix. TCRdb independently ran MiXCR on the 5' RACE reads; one entry per CDR3 protein. The profile shows over 600,000 distinct CDR3 sequences, under 25% of them singletons. Sequenced material: blood. The sequence derives from a man aged 65 to 79 in good health. V and J are TRBV20-1 and TRBJ2-1; 10 bases match TRBD1. The better agreement between TRBJ2-7 and the DNA end casts doubt on the J call. This chain's CDR3 is CSARDYGTGVHEQYF. DNA of the CDR3: TGCAGTGCTAGAGATTACGGGACAGGGGTACACGAGCAGTACTTC.